This is a list of T cell receptor beta chains from one sample in a study of neurological immune-mediated disorders. TCRdb reprocessed the 5' RACE reads with MiXCR, giving one entry per CDR3 protein. The sample has about 51,000 distinct CDR3 sequences, around a sixth seen once. The sequenced material came from PBMCs. The receptors originated from a man aged 55 to 70 in good health. Each CDR3 is given with its conserved first and last residue. The order of the fields is CDR3 protein, CDR3 DNA, clone size, J gene, V gene, D gene, CDR3 length. A D gene is named only where the DNA matches it firmly. Clone size appears in some rows only: once, few, many, or a class for an expanded clone.

cdr3_aa: CASSLARDPASSYNEQFF; cdr3_nt: TGTGCCAGCAGCTTAGCCCGGGACCCCGCCAGCTCCTACAATGAGCAGTTCTTC; clone_size: many; j_call: TRBJ2-1; v_call: TRBV11-2; d_call: -; cdr3_length: 18
cdr3_aa: CSARDISSGEAFF; cdr3_nt: TGCAGTGCTAGAGATATATCTTCGGGGGAAGCTTTCTTT; clone_size: -; j_call: TRBJ1-1; v_call: TRBV20-1; d_call: -; cdr3_length: 13
cdr3_aa: CASSLGSYALGIYEQYF; cdr3_nt: TGTGCCAGCAGCCTAGGGAGTTATGCTCTCGGGATCTACGAGCAGTACTTC; clone_size: many; j_call: TRBJ2-7; v_call: TRBV7-9; d_call: -; cdr3_length: 17
cdr3_aa: CSVGGRGGEKLFF; cdr3_nt: TGCAGCGTTGGTGGTAGGGGTGGTGAAAAACTGTTTTTT; clone_size: many; j_call: TRBJ1-4; v_call: TRBV29-1; d_call: -; cdr3_length: 13
cdr3_aa: CSAMGGGVSYEQYF; cdr3_nt: TGCAGTGCTATGGGGGGGGGGGTCTCCTACGAGCAGTACTTC; clone_size: many; j_call: TRBJ2-7; v_call: TRBV20-1; d_call: TRBD2; cdr3_length: 14
cdr3_aa: CASSKPRAEAFF; cdr3_nt: TGTGCCAGCAGCAAACCCCGGGCTGAAGCTTTCTTT; clone_size: few; j_call: TRBJ1-1; v_call: TRBV5-6; d_call: -; cdr3_length: 12
cdr3_aa: CSVHTGGVGTEAFF; cdr3_nt: TGCAGCGTTCATACAGGGGGCGTTGGCACTGAAGCTTTCTTT; clone_size: many; j_call: TRBJ1-1; v_call: TRBV29-1; d_call: TRBD1; cdr3_length: 14
cdr3_aa: CASSLVTGPDTQYF; cdr3_nt: TGTGCCAGCAGCTTGGTGACGGGACCAGATACGCAGTATTTT; clone_size: once; j_call: TRBJ2-3; v_call: TRBV5-5; d_call: -; cdr3_length: 14
cdr3_aa: CASSHPGEVGNTEAFF; cdr3_nt: TGTGCCAGTAGTCACCCAGGGGAGGTCGGGAACACTGAAGCTTTCTTT; clone_size: -; j_call: TRBJ1-1; v_call: TRBV19; d_call: -; cdr3_length: 16
cdr3_aa: CAISEPRGGEKLFF; cdr3_nt: TGTGCCATCAGTGAGCCCAGGGGCGGCGAAAAACTGTTTTTT; clone_size: many; j_call: TRBJ1-4; v_call: TRBV10-3; d_call: -; cdr3_length: 14
cdr3_aa: CASSPTPGRAPDEYGYTF; cdr3_nt: TGTGCCAGCAGCCCTACCCCGGGCAGGGCCCCGGACGAATATGGCTACACCTTC; clone_size: many; j_call: TRBJ1-2; v_call: TRBV7-2; d_call: -; cdr3_length: 18
cdr3_aa: CASSLRAGTGNTGELFF; cdr3_nt: TGTGCCAGCAGCTTAAGAGCCGGGACAGGGAACACCGGGGAGCTGTTTTTT; clone_size: many; j_call: TRBJ2-2; v_call: TRBV7-2; d_call: TRBD1; cdr3_length: 17
cdr3_aa: CASTGQRGSEAFF; cdr3_nt: TGTGCCAGCACGGGACAGAGAGGCTCTGAAGCTTTCTTT; clone_size: -; j_call: TRBJ1-1; v_call: TRBV2; d_call: TRBD1; cdr3_length: 13
cdr3_aa: CASSLGGANNEQFF; cdr3_nt: TGCGCCAGCAGCTTAGGGGGCGCAAATAATGAGCAGTTCTTC; clone_size: many; j_call: TRBJ2-1; v_call: TRBV5-1; d_call: TRBD1; cdr3_length: 14
cdr3_aa: CASSYGAGGSDTQYF; cdr3_nt: TGTGCCAGCAGTTACGGGGCGGGAGGGTCAGATACGCAGTATTTT; clone_size: many; j_call: TRBJ2-3; v_call: TRBV6-5; d_call: TRBD2; cdr3_length: 15
cdr3_aa: CSASRLAGGDIGELFF; cdr3_nt: TGCAGTGCTAGTCGACTAGCGGGAGGGGACATCGGGGAGCTGTTTTTT; clone_size: many; j_call: TRBJ2-2; v_call: TRBV20-1; d_call: TRBD2; cdr3_length: 16